Below are 26 T cell receptor beta chains sequenced from a single sample in a study of human T cells and chemical hapten exposure. Time point described: patch test 2, 6 weeks after DPC sensitization. The treatment is: therapeutic diphenylcyclopropenone sensitization with weekly scalp DPC. TCRdb redid the calling of the RACE reads with MiXCR, one entry per CDR3 protein. The profile shows roughly 380,000 distinct CDR3 sequences, about 6.9% of them singletons. The source material was whole blood, sampled in connection with sensitization to the hapten diphenylcyclopropenone (DPC). Receptors were obtained from a woman aged 18-29 years with alopecia areata. Some clones in this sample may be carry-over from other donors' samples.

V is TRBV9 and J is TRBJ2-3; D perhaps matches TRBD1 (6 bases). In germline, CDR1 is SGDLS, CDR2 YYNGEE. With 0 bases removed from V and 4 bases from J, the gap between germline ends came to 9 bases. The CDR3 runs to 14 residues. Here the CDR3 DNA reads TGTGCCAGCAGCGTAGGTACAGGGTCAGATACGCAGTATTTT. It specifies CASSVGTGSDTQYF.

At least ten counts were recorded for this clonotype. The gene calls are TRBV6-1 and TRBJ1-1, with D tentatively TRBD1 (5 bases). The CDR3 spans 14 residues. CDR1 MNHNS and CDR2 SASEGT come from the germline V gene. Trimming took 5 bases from V and 5 from J, leaving 15 bases between them. CDR3 in DNA: TGTGCCAGCAGTAGAATTTGGGGGAATACTGAAGCTTTCTTT. Translated: CASSRIWGNTEAFF.

This clonotype was detected only a few times. V and J are TRBV6-2 or TRBV6-3 and TRBJ1-5; D may be TRBD1 (5 bases). Trimming left V 5 bases short and J 5 bases short, with 13 bases between. The CDR3 sequence is 14 residues long. The germline CDR1 and CDR2 sequences are MNHEY and SVGEGT. DNA of the CDR3: TGTGCCAGCAGTCAAGGGCAGGGTCATCAGCCCCAGCATTTT. Translating gives CASSQGQGHQPQHF.

There are a few counts of this clonotype. V usage is TRBV6-4 and J usage is TRBJ1-5, with D tentatively TRBD1 (5 bases). The V and J ends lost 4 bases and 3 bases respectively, with 13 bases between them. This CDR3 is 15 amino acids long. Germline CDR1 and CDR2: MRHNA and SNTAGT. CDR3 DNA sequence: TGTGCCAGCAGTGCCGTGACAGAAAACAATCAGCCCCAGCATTTT. Its translation: CASSAVTENNQPQHF.

This clonotype was recorded at least ten times. This chain uses TRBV20-1 with TRBJ1-1; no clear D gene. Trimming removed 6 bases from V and 2 bases from J, with 10 bases in between. The CDR3 runs to 12 residues. Germline V gene lookup returns CDR1 DFQATT and CDR2 SNEGSKA (reference sequence). DNA of the CDR3: TGCAGTGCACTCGAGGGCAACACTGAAGCTTTCTTT. This encodes CSALEGNTEAFF.

The sample holds many counts of this clonotype. Mismatch with germline at one junction end may stem from a read error. The chain uses TRBV7-3 and TRBJ1-6; no clear D. This CDR3 has 13 amino acids. Germline V gene lookup returns CDR1 SGHTA and CDR2 FQGTGA. The CDR3 DNA reads as TGTGCCAGCAGCTTAAGTTATAACTCACCCCTCCACTTT. Its protein product is CASSLSYNSPLHF.

The gene calls are TRBV4-2 and TRBJ2-1; no clear D gene. This CDR3 has 10 amino acids. V gave up 5 bases and J gave up 7 bases, with 3 bases separating them. From germline, CDR1 is LGHNA and CDR2 YNFKEQ. CDR3 in amino acids: CASSGNEQFF. The DNA for the CDR3 is TGTGCCAGCAGCGGGAATGAGCAGTTCTTC.

This clonotype was observed once. A much larger clone differs by one base, so this may be a read error. Because it lacks the conserved phenylalanine or tryptophan at the end, this CDR3 is likely a read error. V is TRBV29-1 and J is TRBJ1-1, with a weak D call TRBD1 (6 bases). Looked up from germline, CDR1 is SQVTM and CDR2 is ANQGSEA. V was trimmed by 7 bases and J by 1 base, leaving 16 bases between them. The CDR3 is made up of 14 amino acids. The CDR3 DNA follows: TGCAGCGGACAACAGGGAGCGGAGAACACTGAAGCTTTCCTT. Translating it yields CSGQQGAENTEAFL.

This clonotype has ten or more counts. This rearrangement joins TRBV6-5 to TRBJ2-3; 8 nucleotides agree with TRBD2. The germline CDR1 and CDR2 sequences are MNHEY and SVGAGI. The V and J ends lost 6 bases and 5 bases, in that order; junction bases with no gene match: 10. This CDR3 contains 15 residues. CDR3 in amino acids: CASRPRGGARDTQYF. The CDR3 DNA is TGTGCCAGCAGGCCACGGGGGGGGGCAAGAGATACGCAGTATTTT.

This clonotype was detected ten times or more. This chain links TRBV29-1 with TRBJ1-1; the D gene is possibly TRBD1 (5 bases). V was trimmed by 6 bases and J by 0 bases, leaving 20 bases between them. Germline CDR1 SQVTM, CDR2 ANQGSEA. This CDR3 contains 16 residues. CDR3 in amino acids: CSVGGFQERMNTEAFF. Written as DNA, the CDR3 is TGCAGCGTGGGGGGGTTTCAAGAGAGGATGAACACTGAAGCTTTCTTT. Based on the CDR3 plus reference TRBV29-1 and TRBJ1-1, the full variable domain is SAVISQKPSRDICQRGTSLTIQCQVDSQVTMMFWYRQQPGQSLTLIATANQGSEATYESGFVIDKFPISRPNLTFSTLTVSNMSPEDSSIYLCSVGGFQERMNTEAFFGQGTRLTVV.

This clonotype was picked up many times. This sequence joins TRBV11-2 and TRBJ2-4, with D possibly being TRBD2 (6 bases). The length of the CDR3 is 14 residues. V was clipped by 2 bases and J by 8 bases, with 13 bases between them. Looked up from germline, CDR1 is SGHAT and CDR2 is FQNNGV. The CDR3 sequence: CASSLFVTGDIQYF. The CDR3, as DNA: TGTGCCAGCAGCTTATTCGTGACGGGAGACATTCAGTACTTC. Together with reference TRBV11-2 and TRBJ2-4, the CDR3 gives the full variable domain: EAGVAQSPRYKIIEKRQSVAFWCNPISGHATLYWYQQILGQGPKLLIQFQNNGVVDDSQLPKDRFSAERLKGVDSTLKIQPAKLEDSAVYLCASSLFVTGDIQYFGAGTRLSVL.

V gene TRBV14 combines with J gene TRBJ1-5; TRBD1 agrees at 9 bases. The V segment lost 3 bases and the J segment 5 bases; nucleotides outside the gene matches: 5. The CDR3 consists of 15 residues. Germline V gene sequence: CDR1 SGHDN, CDR2 FVKESK. The DNA of the CDR3 is TGTGCCAGCAGCCATCCGGGACAGGGTCATCAGCCCCAGCATTTT. It encodes CASSHPGQGHQPQHF.

The table lists this clonotype with a few counts. The rearrangement uses TRBV28 and TRBJ1-2; D is ambiguous. The V gene lost 6 bases and the J gene lost 4 bases, with 12 bases spanning the gap. Germline V gene data show CDR1 as MDHEN and CDR2 as SYDVKM. This CDR3 region has 13 residues. The CDR3 coding sequence is TGTGCCAGCAGACGTTTCATTGGCTATGGCTACACCTTC. It is translated as CASRRFIGYGYTF.

The table lists this clonotype with a few counts. The genes are TRBV4-1 and TRBJ2-3, with 9 bases aligning to TRBD1. Per germline, CDR1 MGHRA and CDR2 YSYEKL. The J segment lost 11 bases and the V segment lost 3 bases, leaving 24 bases of the junction unmatched. The CDR3 runs 19 residues. CDR3 residues: CASSHLIGGTGPLEKGQYF. In DNA, the CDR3 is TGCGCCAGCAGCCATCTCATTGGGGGGACAGGGCCTCTGGAAAAGGGGCAGTATTTT.

This clonotype was observed a few times. The chain uses TRBV7-8 and TRBJ2-5; D gene uncertain. Trimming shortened V by 0 bases and J by 2 bases, and 22 bases separated the two germline ends. CDR1 is SGHVS and CDR2 is FQNEAQ in the germline V gene. This CDR3 has 19 residues. This CDR3 reads CASSLARRVPTSTQETQYF. CDR3 coding DNA: TGTGCCAGCAGCTTAGCCCGTCGGGTACCAACGTCAACACAAGAGACCCAGTACTTC.

The CDR3 coding sequence is TGTGCCAGCAGTTTACGGACTAGCATAGCAGATACGCAGTATTTT. Protein product: CASSLRTSIADTQYF. The chain combines TRBV12-3 or TRBV12-4 with TRBJ2-3, with 8 bases lining up with TRBD2. The CDR3 extends over 15 amino acids. V lost 2 bases and J lost 4; bases outside the gene matches: 5.

This clonotype appeared a few times. The chain recombines TRBV6-5 with TRBJ1-4; TRBD1 agrees at 7 bases. CDR3 size: 15 residues. Per the germline V gene, CDR1 is MNHEY and CDR2 is SVGAGI. J gave up 7 bases and V 3 bases, and 8 bases lay outside the gene matches. The CDR3 nucleotides read TGTGCCAGCAGTTATGGCAGGGGGAGGGGTGAAAAACTGTTTTTT. This translates into CASSYGRGRGEKLFF.

The chain recombines TRBV6-1 with TRBJ2-7, with TRBD2 matching 9 bases. This CDR3 has 15 residues. Unmatched junction bases numbered 4, after V lost 2 bases and J lost 2 bases. The V gene's germline CDR1 is MNHNS and CDR2 SASEGT. This chain's CDR3 is CASSELQRGAYEQYF. CDR3 sequence (DNA): TGTGCCAGCAGTGAATTGCAGCGGGGGGCCTACGAGCAGTACTTC.

This clonotype has just a few counts. The chain is built from TRBV20-1 and TRBJ2-3; D gene uncertain. The CDR3 spans 15 residues. CDR1 is DFQATT and CDR2 is SNEGSKA in the germline V gene (reference sequence). Trimming pared 2 bases from V and 1 base from J, leaving 13 bases between. The CDR3 spells CSARIPNAGTDTQYF. DNA for the CDR3: TGCAGTGCTAGAATTCCGAACGCTGGCACAGATACGCAGTATTTT.

This clonotype occurred a few times. The gene calls are TRBV20-1 and TRBJ2-1, with 8 positions matching TRBD1. This CDR3 is built from 15 residues. Trimming took 2 bases from V and 5 from J; bases not matched to a gene: 8. Germline CDR1 DFQATT, CDR2 SNEGSKA (reference sequence). CDR3 sequence reads: CSARKGQGAHNEQFF. The CDR3 nucleotides read TGCAGTGCTAGAAAGGGCCAGGGGGCCCACAATGAGCAGTTCTTC.

A few counts support this clonotype. The chain is built from TRBV29-1 and TRBJ2-3, with 9 positions matching TRBD2. The trim removed 3 bases at V and 3 bases at J, leaving 7 bases unmatched. Germline CDR1 is SQVTM and CDR2 is ANQGSEA. CDR3 length: 15 residues. The CDR3 region is CSVEGLAFSTDTQYF. CDR3 nucleotide sequence: TGCAGCGTTGAGGGACTAGCATTTAGTACAGATACGCAGTATTTT.

This clonotype was counted at least ten times. The J gene is TRBJ1-6, the V gene TRBV9; D gene uncertain. The CDR3 consists of 15 residues. Germline-derived CDR1 and CDR2 are SGDLS and YYNGEE. V dropped 0 bases and J dropped 11 bases, with 15 bases sitting between them. The chain's CDR3 is CASSVGGGIGTPLHF. The CDR3 DNA reads as TGTGCCAGCAGCGTAGGTGGCGGGATAGGTACACCCCTCCACTTT.

This clonotype was observed a few times. The chain has TRBV12-3 or TRBV12-4 and TRBJ2-5, with TRBD1 matching over 9 bases. Trimming took 5 bases from V and 2 from J; bases not matched to a gene: 9. The CDR3 sequence is 16 residues long. CDR3 DNA sequence: TGTGCCAGCAGTGGCCCGGGACAGGGCGTTCAAGAGACCCAGTACTTC. It is translated as CASSGPGQGVQETQYF.

With respect to this clonotype: The junction departs from germline at one end; a sequencing error may be responsible. The chain carries TRBV7-7 and TRBJ2-3; TRBD1 matches 10 bases. This CDR3 region has 15 residues. The germline gives CDR1 SSHAT, CDR2 FNYEAQ (reference sequence). The CDR3 region has the DNA TGTGCTAGCAGCAAATCGGGACAGGGGACAGATACGCAGTATTTT. It translates to CASSKSGQGTDTQYF.

This clonotype was picked up many times. This chain uses TRBV7-9 with TRBJ1-1; 7 bases are a match to TRBD1. The CDR3 is 15 amino acids. From germline, CDR1 is SEHNR and CDR2 FQNEAQ (reference sequence). Trimming removed 1 base from V and 8 bases from J; junction bases left unmatched: 10. CDR3 bases: TGTGCCAGCAGCTTAGAATACGGACAAGGGGGCGAAGCTTTCTTT. Translation: CASSLEYGQGGEAFF. Full variable domain (missing parts from reference TRBV7-9 and TRBJ1-1): DTGVSQNPRHKITKRGQNVTFRCDPISEHNRLYWYRQTLGQGPEFLTYFQNEAQLEKSRLLSDRFSAERPKGSFSTLEIQRTEQGDSAMYLCASSLEYGQGGEAFFGQGTRLTVV.

There are a few counts of this clonotype. The chain joins TRBV5-1 to TRBJ1-2; 9 bases are a match to TRBD1. This CDR3 is 14 amino acids long. Germline CDR1 and CDR2: SGHRS and YFSETQ. V lost 9 bases to trimming and J lost 2 bases; unmatched junction nucleotides: 8. The CDR3 region has the DNA TGCGCCACCGGAACAGGGGGCACCAACTATGGCTACACCTTC. Residues: CATGTGGTNYGYTF.